The clone carrying this TCR beta chain was seen more than once but under ten times. Data came from immunoSEQ multiplex PCR; TCRdb stores just in-frame clones and leaves some out. The data show fewer than 60,000 clones, around four fifths seen once. The record originates from a study of blood T cell repertoires in COVID-19. CDR3 length equals 15 residues. The V segment lost 5 bases and the J segment 4 bases; nucleotides outside the gene matches: 6. In germline, CDR1 is SGHVS, CDR2 FQNEAQ. This clonotype was obtained from a man in his 70s with active COVID-19. Sequenced sample: peripheral blood. The chain carries TRBV7-8 and TRBJ1-5; 9 nucleotides agree with TRBD1. DNA for the CDR3: TGTGCCAGCAGCCAACCGGGACAGGGTAATCAGCCCCAGCATTTT. Translating it yields CASSQPGQGNQPQHF.